These 18 T cell receptor beta chains came from one sample sequenced in a study of beta chain features in type 1 diabetes. Study-wide points: Among all four CD4+ subsets, Type 1 diabetes patients had TCRB CDR3s that were moderately but significantly shorter.

Expressed TCRB transcripts got sequenced, as all isolated RNA was reverse transcribed. Assay: immunoSEQ multiplex PCR; the TCRdb copy retains only in-frame clones and omits some. There are around 600,000 clones in the sample; around 11% occur only once, and roughly 0.11% lies in the top ten. What these receptors recognize is not known. Source material: naive CD4+ T cells from blood. These receptors were obtained from a man in his thirties or forties with type 1 diabetes.

In this sample, this clone turned up a few times. The V and J genes are TRBV5-4 and TRBJ2-3, with D unclear. This CDR3 comprises 15 residues. Germline-derived CDR1 and CDR2 are SGHNT and YYREEE (reference sequence). V was clipped by 2 bases and J by 2 bases, with 12 bases between them. CDR3 residues: CASSFEAVNTDTQYF. The DNA of the CDR3 is TGTGCCAGCAGCTTTGAGGCGGTCAACACAGATACGCAGTATTTT.

The chain recombines TRBV10-1 with TRBJ2-3; D unclear. This CDR3 contains 13 residues. V was cut by 8 bases and J by 1 base, with 10 bases left in between. Germline CDR1 reads WNHNN; CDR2 reads SYGVQD (reference sequence). Here the CDR3 DNA reads TGCGCCAGCTCGCTCTTAGGCACAGATACGCAGTATTTT. This encodes CASSLLGTDTQYF.

In its sample, this clone was seen a few times. V is TRBV13 and J is TRBJ2-3, with 11 bases matching TRBD1. Trimming at V came to 5 bases and at J to 4 bases, leaving 5 bases not matched to a gene. This CDR3 has 15 amino acids. CDR1 and CDR2 (germline): PRHDT, FYEKMQ (reference sequence). The CDR3 sequence is CASSPRTGGSDTQYF. In DNA, the CDR3 is TGTGCCAGCAGCCCCCGGACAGGGGGCTCAGATACGCAGTATTTT.

The chain employs TRBV4-1 and TRBJ2-3, with D hard to call. The CDR3 sequence is 14 residues long. CDR1 and CDR2 (germline): MGHRA, YSYEKL. The V and J ends lost 1 base and 2 bases respectively, with 7 bases between them. The CDR3 sequence: CASSQVWDTDTQYF. CDR3 DNA sequence: TGCGCCAGCAGCCAAGTATGGGACACAGATACGCAGTATTTT.

The chain is built from TRBV18 and TRBJ2-7; weak D call: TRBD1 (5 bases). The ends were cut back, 4 bases at V and 1 base at J, with 11 bases in the middle. CDR3 length equals 14 residues. The germline V gene encodes CDR1 KGHSH and CDR2 LQKENI. CDR3: CASSLNDRSYEQYF. In DNA form, the CDR3 reads TGTGCCAGCTCACTTAACGACAGATCCTACGAGCAGTACTTC. The whole variable domain, remainder taken from reference TRBV18 and TRBJ2-7, is NAGVMQNPRHLVRRRGQEARLRCSPMKGHSHVYWYRQLPEEGLKFMVYLQKENIIDESGMPKERFSAEFPKEGPSILRIQQVVRGDSAAYFCASSLNDRSYEQYFGPGTRLTVT.

The chain couples TRBV7-2 to TRBJ2-7, with 7 positions matching TRBD1. CDR1 and CDR2 from the germline V gene are SGHTA and FQGNSA. This CDR3 is built from 14 residues. J was trimmed by 1 base and V by 5 bases; bases with no gene match: 5. The CDR3 is CASSGWTGSYEQYF. The CDR3 DNA reads as TGTGCCAGCAGCGGATGGACAGGTTCCTACGAGCAGTACTTC.

This clone has a handful of counts. The chain carries TRBV5-1 and TRBJ2-1, with D tentatively TRBD2 (5 bases). This CDR3 contains 15 residues. Germline CDR1 and CDR2: SGHRS and YFSETQ. V lost 0 bases to trimming and J lost 12 bases, with 19 bases between them. The CDR3 DNA follows: TGCGCCAGCAGCTTGGTGACGGATACCCCAAGCGGGCAGTTCTTC. It codes for CASSLVTDTPSGQFF.

V gene TRBV7-9 combines with J gene TRBJ2-6; TRBD1 agrees at 8 bases. Germline trimming cut 5 bases from V and 0 bases from J; bases unmatched to any gene: 9. Per the germline V gene, CDR1 is SEHNR and CDR2 is FQNEAQ (reference sequence). This CDR3 contains 18 residues. The CDR3 nucleotides read TGTGCCAGCAGCCCGGACAGGGACGCCCCCTCTGGGGCCAACGTCCTGACTTTC. Its translation: CASSPDRDAPSGANVLTF. Complete variable domain (other parts from reference TRBV7-9 and TRBJ2-6): DTGVSQNPRHKITKRGQNVTFRCDPISEHNRLYWYRQTLGQGPEFLTYFQNEAQLEKSRLLSDRFSAERPKGSFSTLEIQRTEQGDSAMYLCASSPDRDAPSGANVLTFGAGSRLTVL.

This clone showed up just a few times. The chain employs TRBV13 and TRBJ2-5, with D perhaps matching TRBD1 or TRBD2 (5 bases each). Trimming shortened V by 3 bases and J by 1 base, and 6 bases separated the two germline ends. The CDR3 loop spans 13 amino acids. CDR1 is PRHDT, CDR2 FYEKMQ, per germline (reference sequence). CDR3 sequence (DNA): TGTGCCAGCAGCTTGGGACCCCAAGAGACCCAGTACTTC. Encoded protein: CASSLGPQETQYF.

This clone came up a few times. In DNA form, the CDR3 reads TGTGCCAGCAGCAAAGCAGATCGTCCTCGGCAAAAAAGGGAGACCCAGTACTTC. Its translation is CASSKADRPRQKRETQYF. The J gene is TRBJ2-5, the V gene TRBV21-1. TRBV21-1 counts as a pseudogene. CDR3 length equals 18 residues.

This rearrangement joins TRBV4-2 to TRBJ1-5; tentatively, D is TRBD1 (5 bases). CDR1 and CDR2 (germline): LGHNA, YNFKEQ. CDR3 size: 16 residues. V lost 0 bases and J lost 2, with 11 bases in between. CDR3 sequence (DNA): TGTGCCAGCAGCCAAGATTGGGTGACAGGCAATCAGCCCCAGCATTTT. Its translation is CASSQDWVTGNQPQHF.

This clone was seen only a few times. The CDR3 sequence: CASSLMKNTQYF. For the CDR3, the DNA is TGTGCCAGCAGCTTGATGAAGAATACGCAGTATTTT. The chain couples TRBV5-4 to TRBJ2-3; D is unresolved. The germline V and J ends were trimmed by 1 base and 7 bases, with 7 bases remaining between them. Per germline, CDR1 SGHNT and CDR2 YYREEE (reference sequence). This CDR3 region has 12 residues.

The chain carries TRBV28 and TRBJ2-3; D possibly matches TRBD1 or TRBD2 (6 bases each). The V gene's germline CDR1 is MDHEN and CDR2 SYDVKM. CDR3 length: 13 residues. V lost 5 bases, J lost 5 bases, and 11 bases lay in between. The CDR3 DNA is TGTGCCAGCAGTCAAGGGGGGATAGATACGCAGTATTTT. Residues: CASSQGGIDTQYF.

This clone came up a few times. J is TRBJ1-6 and V is TRBV6-5; D remains unclear. In germline, CDR1 is MNHEY, CDR2 SVGAGI. Trimming removed 0 bases at V and 2 bases at J, with 8 bases between. This CDR3 has 16 amino acids. The CDR3 spells CASSYSKVAYNSPLHF. In DNA form, the CDR3 reads TGTGCCAGCAGTTACTCGAAGGTGGCCTATAATTCACCCCTCCACTTT.

In this sample, this clone turned up a few times. CDR3 bases: TGTGCCAGCTCACCCCGAGGGACAGGGGGTAGTGGCTACACCTTC. Translation: CASSPRGTGGSGYTF. The chain carries TRBV18 and TRBJ1-2; 11 bases are shared with TRBD1. The germline gives CDR1 KGHSH, CDR2 LQKENI. V shed 3 bases, J shed 7 bases, and the junction held 7 bases outside the gene matches. The CDR3 loop spans 15 amino acids.

V is TRBV2 and J is TRBJ1-5, with 11 bases matching TRBD1. Germline trimming cut 8 bases from V and 5 bases from J; bases unmatched to any gene: 2. Germline V gives CDR1 SNHLY, CDR2 FYNNEI. CDR3 length equals 13 residues. CDR3 region: CASRTGGYQPQHF. The CDR3 DNA reads as TGTGCCAGCCGGACAGGGGGCTATCAGCCCCAGCATTTT.

CDR3 protein: CASSLGQNQETQYF. The CDR3 bases are TGTGCCAGCAGCCTCGGACAGAATCAAGAGACCCAGTACTTC. The rearrangement joins TRBV7-3 to TRBJ2-5; maybe TRBD1 (6 bases). V was cut by 5 bases and J by 2 bases, with 12 bases left in between. The germline V gene encodes CDR1 SGHTA and CDR2 FQGTGA. CDR3 length equals 14 residues. The full variable domain, rest sourced from reference TRBV7-3 and TRBJ2-5, is GAGVSQTPSNKVTEKGKYVELRCDPISGHTALYWYRQSLGQGPEFLIYFQGTGAADDSGLPNDRFFAVRPEGSVSTLKIQRTERGDSAVYLCASSLGQNQETQYFGPGTRLLVL.

The sample holds a few counts of this clone. The chain carries TRBV7-2 and TRBJ1-3; D is undetermined. The germline V and J ends were trimmed by 7 bases and 4 bases, with 8 bases remaining between them. CDR1 SGHTA and CDR2 FQGNSA come from the germline V gene. CDR3 length: 12 amino acids. The CDR3 protein is CASNVNGNTIYF. In DNA form, the CDR3 reads TGTGCCAGCAACGTTAACGGAAACACCATATATTTT. Looking up the rest from reference TRBV7-2 and TRBJ1-3 gives the full variable domain: GAGVSQSPSNKVTEKGKDVELRCDPISGHTALYWYRQSLGQGLEFLIYFQGNSAPDKSGLPSDRFSAERTGGSVSTLTIQRTQQEDSAVYLCASNVNGNTIYFGEGSWLTVV.